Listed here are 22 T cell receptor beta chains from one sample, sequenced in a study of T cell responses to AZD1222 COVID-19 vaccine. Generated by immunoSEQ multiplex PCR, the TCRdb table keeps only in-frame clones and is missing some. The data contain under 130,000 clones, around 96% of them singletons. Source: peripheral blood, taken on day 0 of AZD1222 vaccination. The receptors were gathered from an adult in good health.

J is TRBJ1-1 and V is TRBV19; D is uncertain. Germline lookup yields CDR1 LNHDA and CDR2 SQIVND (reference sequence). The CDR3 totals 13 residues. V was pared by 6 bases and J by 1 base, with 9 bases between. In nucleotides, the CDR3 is TGTGCCAGTAGCCTTACACCGAACACTGAAGCTTTCTTT. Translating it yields CASSLTPNTEAFF. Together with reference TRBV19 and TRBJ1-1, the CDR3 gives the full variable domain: DGGITQSPKYLFRKEGQNVTLSCEQNLNHDAMYWYRQDPGQGLRLIYYSQIVNDFQKGDIAEGYSVSREKKESFPLTVTSAQKNPTAFYLCASSLTPNTEAFFGQGTRLTVV.

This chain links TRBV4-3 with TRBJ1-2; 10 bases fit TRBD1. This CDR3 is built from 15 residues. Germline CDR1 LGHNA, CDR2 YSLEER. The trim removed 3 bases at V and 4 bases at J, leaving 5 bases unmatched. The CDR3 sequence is CASSHERTGGYGYTF. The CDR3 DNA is TGCGCCAGCAGCCACGAACGGACAGGGGGCTATGGCTACACCTTC.

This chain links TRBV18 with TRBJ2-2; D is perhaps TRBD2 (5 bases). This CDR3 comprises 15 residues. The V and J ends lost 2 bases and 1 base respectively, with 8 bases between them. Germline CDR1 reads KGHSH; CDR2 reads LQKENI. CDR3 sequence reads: CASSPNSGNTGELFF. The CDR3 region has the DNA TGTGCCAGCTCACCAAACAGCGGGAACACCGGGGAGCTGTTTTTT.

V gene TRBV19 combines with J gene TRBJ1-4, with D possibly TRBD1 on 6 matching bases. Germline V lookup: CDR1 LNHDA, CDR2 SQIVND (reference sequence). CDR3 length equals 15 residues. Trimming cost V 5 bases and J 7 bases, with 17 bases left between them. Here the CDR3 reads CASSARQEVSEKLFF. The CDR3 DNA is TGTGCCAGTAGTGCCAGACAGGAGGTCAGTGAAAAACTGTTTTTT. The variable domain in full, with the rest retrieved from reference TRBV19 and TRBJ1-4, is DGGITQSPKYLFRKEGQNVTLSCEQNLNHDAMYWYRQDPGQGLRLIYYSQIVNDFQKGDIAEGYSVSREKKESFPLTVTSAQKNPTAFYLCASSARQEVSEKLFFGSGTQLSVL.

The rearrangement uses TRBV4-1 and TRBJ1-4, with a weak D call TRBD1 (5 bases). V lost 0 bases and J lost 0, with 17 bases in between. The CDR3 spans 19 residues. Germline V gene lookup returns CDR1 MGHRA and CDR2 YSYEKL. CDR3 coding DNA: TGCGCCAGCAGCCAAGATTCGGTGGCGGGACGTTCAACTAATGAAAAACTGTTTTTT. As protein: CASSQDSVAGRSTNEKLFF.

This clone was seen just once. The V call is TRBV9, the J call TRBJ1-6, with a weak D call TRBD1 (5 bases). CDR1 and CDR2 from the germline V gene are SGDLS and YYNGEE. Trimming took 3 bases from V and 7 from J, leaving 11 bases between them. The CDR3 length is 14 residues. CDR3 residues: CASSAFDSNSPLHF. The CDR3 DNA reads TGTGCCAGCAGCGCGTTCGACAGCAATTCACCCCTCCACTTT.

The CDR3 protein is CASSPRGGNYGYTF. CDR3 DNA sequence: TGTGCCAGCAGTCCGAGGGGGGGTAACTATGGCTACACCTTC. The chain links TRBV28 to TRBJ1-2, with D maybe TRBD1 (6 bases). This CDR3 has 14 residues. Germline V lookup: CDR1 MDHEN, CDR2 SYDVKM. V was shortened by 5 bases and J by 1 base, with 11 bases between the two germline ends.

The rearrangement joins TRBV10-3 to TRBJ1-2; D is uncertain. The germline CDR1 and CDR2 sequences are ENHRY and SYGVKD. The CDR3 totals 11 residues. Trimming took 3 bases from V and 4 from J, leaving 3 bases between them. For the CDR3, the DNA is TGTGCCATCAGTGATTCCTATGGCTACACCTTC. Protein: CAISDSYGYTF.

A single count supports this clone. Written as DNA, the CDR3 is TGCGCCAGCTCCGAGGGACAGGGCTATGGCTACACCTTC. This encodes CASSEGQGYGYTF. This sequence joins TRBV5-1 and TRBJ1-2; 9 bases match TRBD1. V shed 7 bases, J shed 4 bases, and the junction held 5 bases outside the gene matches. The CDR3 length is 13 residues. Germline loops: CDR1 SGHRS, CDR2 YFSETQ.

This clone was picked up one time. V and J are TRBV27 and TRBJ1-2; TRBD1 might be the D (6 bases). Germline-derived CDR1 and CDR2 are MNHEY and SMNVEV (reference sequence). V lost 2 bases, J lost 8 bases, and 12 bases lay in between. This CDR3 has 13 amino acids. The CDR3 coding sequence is TGTGCCAGCAGTTTAGGGACCGGGGGCGGCTACACCTTC. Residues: CASSLGTGGGYTF.

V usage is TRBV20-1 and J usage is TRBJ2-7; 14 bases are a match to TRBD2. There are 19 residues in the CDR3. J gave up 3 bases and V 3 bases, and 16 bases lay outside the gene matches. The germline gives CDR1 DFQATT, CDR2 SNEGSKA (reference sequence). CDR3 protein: CSASGLGTSGGDKDYEQYF. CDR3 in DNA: TGCAGTGCTAGTGGGCTCGGGACTAGCGGGGGTGACAAGGACTACGAGCAGTACTTC.

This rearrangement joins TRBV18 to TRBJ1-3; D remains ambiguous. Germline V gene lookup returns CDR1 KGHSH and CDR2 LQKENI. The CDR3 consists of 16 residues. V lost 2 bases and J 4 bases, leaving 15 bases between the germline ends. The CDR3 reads CASSPYSGLYGNTIYF. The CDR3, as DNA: TGTGCCAGCTCACCATACAGTGGACTTTACGGAAACACCATATATTTT.

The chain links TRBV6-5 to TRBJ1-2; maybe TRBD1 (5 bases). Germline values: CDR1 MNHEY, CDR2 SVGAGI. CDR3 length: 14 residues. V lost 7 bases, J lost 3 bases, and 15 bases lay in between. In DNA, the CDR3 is TGTGCCAGCACCGCCTCTGGGGGGGACTATGGCTACACCTTC. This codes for CASTASGGDYGYTF.

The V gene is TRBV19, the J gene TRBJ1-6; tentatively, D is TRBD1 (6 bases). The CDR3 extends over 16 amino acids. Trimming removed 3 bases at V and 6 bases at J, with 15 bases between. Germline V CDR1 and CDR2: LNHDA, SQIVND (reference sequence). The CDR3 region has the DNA TGTGCCAGTAGTATCGGACAGCCCGGGCCTAATTCACCCCTCCACTTT. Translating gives CASSIGQPGPNSPLHF.

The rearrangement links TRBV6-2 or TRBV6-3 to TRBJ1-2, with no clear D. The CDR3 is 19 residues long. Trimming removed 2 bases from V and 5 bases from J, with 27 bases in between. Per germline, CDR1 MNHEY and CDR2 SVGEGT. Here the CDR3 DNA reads TGTGCCAGCAGTTACCCTCAGGATCCCTCGCCGTTTTTCTTATATGGCTACACCTTC. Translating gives CASSYPQDPSPFFLYGYTF.

CDR3 amino acids: CASSVEGTGGDGYTF. As DNA, the CDR3 is TGTGCCAGCAGCGTAGAGGGGACAGGGGGCGATGGCTACACCTTC. The gene calls are TRBV9 and TRBJ1-2, with 12 bases identical to TRBD1. CDR3 size: 15 residues. From germline, CDR1 is SGDLS and CDR2 YYNGEE. The trim removed 0 bases at V and 6 bases at J, leaving 3 bases unmatched.

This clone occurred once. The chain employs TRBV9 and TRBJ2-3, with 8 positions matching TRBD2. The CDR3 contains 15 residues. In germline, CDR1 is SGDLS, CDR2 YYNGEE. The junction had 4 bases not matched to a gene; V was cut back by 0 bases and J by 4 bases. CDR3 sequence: CASSVGGGIADTQYF. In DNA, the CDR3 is TGTGCCAGCAGCGTAGGCGGGGGGATCGCAGATACGCAGTATTTT.

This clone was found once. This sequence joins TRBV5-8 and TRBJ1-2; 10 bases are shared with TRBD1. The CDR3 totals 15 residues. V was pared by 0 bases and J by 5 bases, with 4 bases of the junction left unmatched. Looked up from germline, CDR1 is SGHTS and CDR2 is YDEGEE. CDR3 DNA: TGTGCCAGCAGCTTGGGACAGGGGGCTTGGTATGGCTACACCTTC. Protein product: CASSLGQGAWYGYTF.

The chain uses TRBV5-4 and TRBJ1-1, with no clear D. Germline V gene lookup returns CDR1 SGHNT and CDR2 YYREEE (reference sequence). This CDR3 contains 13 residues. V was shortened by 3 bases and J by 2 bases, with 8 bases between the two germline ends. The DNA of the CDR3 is TGTGCCAGCAGCTACGCGGGAAACACTGAAGCTTTCTTT. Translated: CASSYAGNTEAFF. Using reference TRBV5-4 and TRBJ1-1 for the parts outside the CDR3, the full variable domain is ETGVTQSPTHLIKTRGQQVTLRCSSQSGHNTVSWYQQALGQGPQFIFQYYREEENGRGNFPPRFSGLQFPNYSSELNVNALELDDSALYLCASSYAGNTEAFFGQGTRLTVV.

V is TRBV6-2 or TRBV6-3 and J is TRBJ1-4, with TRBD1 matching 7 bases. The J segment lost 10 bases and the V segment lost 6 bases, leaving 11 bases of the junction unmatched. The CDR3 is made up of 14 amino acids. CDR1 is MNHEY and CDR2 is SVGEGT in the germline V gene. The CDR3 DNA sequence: TGTGCCAGCAGCCCGACAGGGAGGACGGGAAAACTGTTTTTT. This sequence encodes CASSPTGRTGKLFF.

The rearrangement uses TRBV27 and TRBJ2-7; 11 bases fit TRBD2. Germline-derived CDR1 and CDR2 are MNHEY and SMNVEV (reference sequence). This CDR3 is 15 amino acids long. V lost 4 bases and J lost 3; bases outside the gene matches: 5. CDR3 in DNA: TGTGCCAGCAGTTCATTGGGGACTAGCGGCTACGAGCAGTACTTC. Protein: CASSSLGTSGYEQYF.

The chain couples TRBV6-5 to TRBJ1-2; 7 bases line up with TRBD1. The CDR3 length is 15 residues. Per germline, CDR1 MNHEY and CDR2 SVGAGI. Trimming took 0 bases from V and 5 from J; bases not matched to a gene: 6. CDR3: CASSYSPRGGYGYTF. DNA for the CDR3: TGTGCCAGCAGTTACTCCCCCAGGGGGGGGTATGGCTACACCTTC.